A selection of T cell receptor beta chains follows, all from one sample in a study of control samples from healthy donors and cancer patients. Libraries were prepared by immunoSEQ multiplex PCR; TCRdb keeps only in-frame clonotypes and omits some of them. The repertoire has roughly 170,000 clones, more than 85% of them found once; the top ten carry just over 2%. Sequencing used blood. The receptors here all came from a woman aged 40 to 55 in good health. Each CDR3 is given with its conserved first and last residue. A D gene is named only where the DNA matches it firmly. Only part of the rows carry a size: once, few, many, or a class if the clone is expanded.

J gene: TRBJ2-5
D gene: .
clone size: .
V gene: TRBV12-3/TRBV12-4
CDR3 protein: CASSLSETQYF
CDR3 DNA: TGTGCCAGCAGTTTATCAGAGACCCAGTACTTC

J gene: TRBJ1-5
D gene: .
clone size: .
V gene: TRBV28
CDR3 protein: CASSLSGSNQPQHF
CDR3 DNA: TGTGCCAGCAGTTTATCGGGGAGCAATCAGCCCCAGCATTTT

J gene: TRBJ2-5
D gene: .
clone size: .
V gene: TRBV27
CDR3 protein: CASSFRQGGETQYF
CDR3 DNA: TGTGCCAGCAGTTTCCGGCAGGGGGGAGAGACCCAGTACTTC

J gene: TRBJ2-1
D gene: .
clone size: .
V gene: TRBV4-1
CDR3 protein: CASSQGITGINEQFF
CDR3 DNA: TGCGCCAGCAGCCAGGGAATTACAGGGATCAATGAGCAGTTCTTC

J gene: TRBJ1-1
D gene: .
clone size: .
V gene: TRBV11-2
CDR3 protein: CASSLGGQGIPFF
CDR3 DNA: TGTGCCAGCAGCTTGGGGGGGCAGGGTATCCCTTTCTTT

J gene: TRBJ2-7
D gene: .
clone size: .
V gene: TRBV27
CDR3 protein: CASSLGGDEQYF
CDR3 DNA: TGTGCCAGCAGTTTAGGTGGGGACGAGCAGTACTTC

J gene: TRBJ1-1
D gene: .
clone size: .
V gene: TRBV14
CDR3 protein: CASSQDWMGARAFF
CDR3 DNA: TGTGCCAGCAGCCAAGACTGGATGGGGGCTCGGGCTTTCTTT

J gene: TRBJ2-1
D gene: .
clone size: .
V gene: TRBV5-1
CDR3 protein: CASSLDPSNEQFF
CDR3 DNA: TGCGCCAGCAGCTTGGACCCTAGCAATGAGCAGTTCTTC

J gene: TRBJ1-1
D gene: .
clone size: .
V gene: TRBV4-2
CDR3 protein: CASSQVYAVVNTEAFF
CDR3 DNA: TGTGCCAGCAGCCAAGTCTACGCCGTCGTGAACACTGAAGCTTTCTTT

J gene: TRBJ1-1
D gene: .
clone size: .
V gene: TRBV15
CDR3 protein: CATSTGVTEAFF
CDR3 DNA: TGTGCCACCAGCACAGGGGTCACTGAAGCTTTCTTT

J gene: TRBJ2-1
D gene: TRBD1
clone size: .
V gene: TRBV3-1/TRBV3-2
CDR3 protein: CASQRDRAEQFF
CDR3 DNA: TGTGCCAGCCAACGGGACAGGGCAGAGCAGTTCTTC

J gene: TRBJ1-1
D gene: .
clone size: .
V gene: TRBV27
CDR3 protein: CASSFRTGNTEAFF
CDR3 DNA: TGTGCCAGCAGTTTCCGAACCGGGAACACTGAAGCTTTCTTT

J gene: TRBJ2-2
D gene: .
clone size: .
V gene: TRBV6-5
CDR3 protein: CASRSGGELFF
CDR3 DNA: TGTGCCAGCAGATCGGGCGGGGAGCTGTTTTTT

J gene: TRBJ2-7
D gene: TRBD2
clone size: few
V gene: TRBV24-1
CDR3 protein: CATSDRGGLAGEQYF
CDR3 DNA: TGTGCCACCAGTGACCGGGGGGGTTTAGCCGGCGAGCAGTACTTC

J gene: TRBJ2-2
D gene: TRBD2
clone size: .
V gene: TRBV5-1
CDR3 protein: CASSFGLAGSNTGELFF
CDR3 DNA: TGCGCCAGCAGCTTCGGACTAGCGGGATCGAACACCGGGGAGCTGTTTTTT

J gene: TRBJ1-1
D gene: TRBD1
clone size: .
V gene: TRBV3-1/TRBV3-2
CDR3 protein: CASSQSGGAAEAFF
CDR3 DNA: TGTGCCAGCAGCCAATCAGGGGGCGCCGCTGAAGCTTTCTTT

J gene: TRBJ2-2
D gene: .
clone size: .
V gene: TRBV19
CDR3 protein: CASSPAVYNTGELFF
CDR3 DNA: TGTGCCAGTAGTCCGGCGGTTTATAACACCGGGGAGCTGTTTTTT

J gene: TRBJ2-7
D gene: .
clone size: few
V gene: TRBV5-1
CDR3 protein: CASSLGQATYEQYF
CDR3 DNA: TGCGCCAGCAGCTTGGGACAGGCGACCTACGAGCAGTACTTC

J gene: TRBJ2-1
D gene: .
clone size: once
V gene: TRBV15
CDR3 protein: CATSTGLEQFF
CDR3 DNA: TGTGCCACCAGCACGGGGCTGGAGCAGTTCTTC

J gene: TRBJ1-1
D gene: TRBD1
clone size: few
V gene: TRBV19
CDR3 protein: CASSSAGTGTTEAFF
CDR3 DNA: TGTGCCAGTAGTTCTGCCGGGACAGGGACCACTGAAGCTTTCTTT

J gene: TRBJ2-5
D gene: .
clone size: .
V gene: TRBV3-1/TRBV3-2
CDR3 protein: CASSQVGRNQETQYF
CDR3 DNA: TGTGCCAGCAGCCAAGTCGGCAGGAACCAAGAGACCCAGTACTTC

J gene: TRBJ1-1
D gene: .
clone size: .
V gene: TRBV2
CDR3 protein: CASSEGPGVPFF
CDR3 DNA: TGTGCCAGCAGTGAGGGGCCGGGAGTGCCTTTCTTT

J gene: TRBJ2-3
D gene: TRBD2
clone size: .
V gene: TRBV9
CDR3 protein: CASSTRTSGGVSTDTQYF
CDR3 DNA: TGTGCCAGCAGCACCCGGACTAGCGGGGGGGTAAGCACAGATACGCAGTATTTT

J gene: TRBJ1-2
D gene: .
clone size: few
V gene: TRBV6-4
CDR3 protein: CASSGGLAGGYTF
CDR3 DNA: TGTGCCAGCAGTGGGGGTTTGGCCGGTGGCTACACCTTC

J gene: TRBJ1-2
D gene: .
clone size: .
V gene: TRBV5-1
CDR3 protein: CASSLDPSRERGYTF
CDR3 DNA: TGCGCCAGCAGCTTGGACCCGTCAAGGGAGCGAGGCTACACCTTC

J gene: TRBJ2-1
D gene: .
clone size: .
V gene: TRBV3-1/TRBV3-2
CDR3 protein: CASSHRAGLYNEQFF
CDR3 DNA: TGTGCCAGCAGCCATCGGGCAGGACTATACAATGAGCAGTTCTTC

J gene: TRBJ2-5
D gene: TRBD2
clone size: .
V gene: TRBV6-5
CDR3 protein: CASSSSLAGGPTTQYF
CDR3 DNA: TGTGCCAGCAGTTCTTCCTTAGCGGGAGGTCCCACCACCCAGTACTTC

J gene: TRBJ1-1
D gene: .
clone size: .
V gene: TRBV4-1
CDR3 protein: CASSQERTTEAFF
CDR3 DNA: TGCGCCAGCAGCCAAGAAAGGACAACTGAAGCTTTCTTT

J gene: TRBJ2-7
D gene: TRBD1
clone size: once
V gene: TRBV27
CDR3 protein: CASSFGTGNYEQYF
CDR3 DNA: TGTGCCAGCAGTTTTGGGACAGGGAACTACGAGCAGTACTTC